One and the same sample provided the 17 T cell receptor beta chains below, sequenced in a study of blood T cell repertoires in COVID-19. Generated by immunoSEQ multiplex PCR, the TCRdb table keeps only in-frame clones and is missing some. The sample records tens of thousands of clones, roughly 70% being singletons. The sample consisted of peripheral blood. The receptors were sampled from a man in his 70s with acute or convalescent COVID-19.

The V and J genes are TRBV7-3 and TRBJ2-3; 7 nucleotides agree with TRBD1. The germline gives CDR1 SGHTA, CDR2 FQGTGA. Trimming at V came to 4 bases and at J to 3 bases, leaving 7 bases not matched to a gene. This CDR3 is built from 15 residues. The CDR3 protein is CASSSTGTDTDTQYF. CDR3 DNA sequence: TGTGCCAGCAGCTCAACCGGGACAGATACAGATACGCAGTATTTT.

This clone was detected a few times. The chain has TRBV2 and TRBJ2-1; 16 positions agree with TRBD2. Unmatched junction bases numbered 12, after V lost 7 bases and J lost 6 bases. CDR1 is SNHLY and CDR2 is FYNNEI in the germline V gene. There are 18 residues in the CDR3. The CDR3 DNA sequence: TGTGCCAGCATCGGGGGGACTAGCGGGAGGGCCGCGGGCAATGAGCAGTTCTTC. Translation: CASIGGTSGRAAGNEQFF.

This chain joins TRBV13 and TRBJ2-5, with D tentatively TRBD1 (6 bases). The CDR3 contains 13 residues. The germline gives CDR1 PRHDT, CDR2 FYEKMQ (reference sequence). V lost 0 bases and J 4 bases, leaving 6 bases between the germline ends. DNA for the CDR3: TGTGCCAGCAGCTTAGGACAGGGAGAGACCCAGTACTTC. The encoded protein is CASSLGQGETQYF.

Only one count was recorded for this clone. The chain links TRBV19 to TRBJ1-1, with D perhaps matching TRBD1 (5 bases). In germline, CDR1 is LNHDA, CDR2 SQIVND (reference sequence). This CDR3 has 15 residues. V was pared by 7 bases and J by 4 bases, with 19 bases between. The CDR3 region is CASTLRDSWGTEAFF. The CDR3 nucleotides read TGTGCCAGTACCCTTCGGGACTCTTGGGGCACTGAAGCTTTCTTT.

The rearrangement joins TRBV27 to TRBJ1-6; TRBD1 agrees at 8 bases. The V gene end was trimmed by 3 bases and the J gene end by 0 bases; junction bases not matched to a gene: 1. This CDR3 comprises 16 residues. CDR1 and CDR2 (germline): MNHEY, SMNVEV (reference sequence). The CDR3 region is CASSLTGVSYNSPLHF. CDR3 nucleotides: TGTGCCAGCAGTTTGACAGGGGTCTCCTATAATTCACCCCTCCACTTT.

The rearrangement joins TRBV7-9 to TRBJ2-5; weak D call: TRBD2 (5 bases). There are 13 residues in the CDR3. The V gene's germline CDR1 is SEHNR and CDR2 FQNEAQ (reference sequence). V lost 7 bases and J 4 bases, leaving 13 bases between the germline ends. In nucleotides, the CDR3 is TGTGCCAGCACCAGGAGCGGCGGAGAGACCCAGTACTTC. As protein: CASTRSGGETQYF.

The V call is TRBV5-4, the J call TRBJ2-1; possibly TRBD1 for D (6 bases). Trimming removed 3 bases at V and 0 bases at J, with 13 bases between. The CDR3 extends over 16 amino acids. Germline CDR1 reads SGHNT; CDR2 reads YYREEE (reference sequence). The CDR3 coding sequence is TGTGCCAGCAGCTCTAAGGGGGAGTTCTCCTACAATGAGCAGTTCTTC. Protein sequence: CASSSKGEFSYNEQFF.

V usage is TRBV6-6 and J usage is TRBJ2-5, with 13 bases matching TRBD2. Germline V gives CDR1 MNHNY, CDR2 SVGAGI (reference sequence). The CDR3 runs to 19 residues. The trim removed 5 bases at V and 4 bases at J, leaving 16 bases unmatched. This CDR3 reads CASSPGTGLAGVMGETQYF. The DNA for the CDR3 is TGTGCCAGCAGTCCCGGGACAGGACTAGCGGGAGTCATGGGAGAGACCCAGTACTTC.

V and J are TRBV9 and TRBJ2-2; TRBD2 might be the D (6 bases). The CDR3 is made up of 14 amino acids. Germline CDR1 reads SGDLS; CDR2 reads YYNGEE. Trimming took 0 bases from V and 5 from J, leaving 8 bases between them. The CDR3 loop is CASSVGRETGELFF. Here the CDR3 DNA reads TGTGCCAGCAGCGTAGGACGGGAGACCGGGGAGCTGTTTTTT.

The chain is built from TRBV5-1 and TRBJ2-6; unclear D gene. The CDR3 totals 16 residues. CDR1 and CDR2 (germline): SGHRS, YFSETQ. With 1 base removed from V and 0 bases from J, the gap between germline ends came to 8 bases. Here the CDR3 DNA reads TGCGCCAGCAGCTTGTGGCAGGTCTCTGGGGCCAACGTCCTGACTTTC. Translated, it gives CASSLWQVSGANVLTF.

The J gene is TRBJ1-2, the V gene TRBV7-8; D may be TRBD1 (5 bases). CDR3 length: 12 amino acids. Germline CDR1 is SGHVS and CDR2 is FQNEAQ. Trimming took off 3 bases at V and 3 bases at J, with 5 bases between the two ends. CDR3 DNA sequence: TGTGCCAGCAGCTTCAGGGACTATGGCTACACCTTC. This gives the protein CASSFRDYGYTF.

The chain recombines TRBV10-1 with TRBJ2-5, with 13 bases lining up with TRBD2. This CDR3 contains 16 residues. V shed 6 bases and J 3 bases; nucleotides not matched to a gene: 7. The germline CDR1 and CDR2 sequences are WNHNN and SYGVQD (reference sequence). CDR3: CASSHGTSGTKETQYF. For the CDR3, the DNA is TGCGCCAGCAGCCACGGGACTAGCGGGACGAAAGAGACCCAGTACTTC.

This chain links TRBV7-2 with TRBJ2-7; 13 nucleotides match TRBD2. V shed 6 bases, J shed 6 bases, and the junction held 2 bases outside the gene matches. Germline CDR1 SGHTA, CDR2 FQGNSA. The CDR3 covers 13 residues. The CDR3 region is CASRGLAGSEQYF. As DNA, the CDR3 is TGTGCCAGCAGGGGACTAGCGGGAAGCGAGCAGTACTTC.

The chain links TRBV13 to TRBJ1-2; TRBD1 is a possible D gene (6 bases). The germline gives CDR1 PRHDT, CDR2 FYEKMQ (reference sequence). CDR3 length equals 20 residues. The V end was cut by 5 bases, the J end by 5 bases, with 33 bases between. This chain's CDR3 is CASSRWDYEGFQGMKYGYTF. The CDR3 bases are TGTGCCAGCAGCCGATGGGACTATGAGGGGTTTCAGGGGATGAAGTATGGCTACACCTTC.

This clone occurred a few times. This chain uses TRBV9 with TRBJ2-2; TRBD2 aligns across 16 bases. V gave up 2 bases and J gave up 4 bases; unmatched junction bases: 2. The CDR3 consists of 17 residues. Germline values: CDR1 SGDLS, CDR2 YYNGEE. The CDR3 DNA is TGTGCCAGCAGCGTGGGACTAGCGGGAGGGAGCACCGGGGAGCTGTTTTTT. This translates into CASSVGLAGGSTGELFF.

The rearrangement links TRBV6-1 to TRBJ2-7; unclear D gene. Germline-derived CDR1 and CDR2 are MNHNS and SASEGT. The CDR3 is 13 amino acids. V gave up 0 bases and J gave up 5 bases, with 8 bases separating them. CDR3: CASSEARSHEQYF. The CDR3 DNA is TGTGCCAGCAGTGAAGCGAGGAGCCACGAGCAGTACTTC.

This chain links TRBV5-1 with TRBJ2-5; no clear D gene. Germline CDR1 SGHRS, CDR2 YFSETQ. The length of the CDR3 is 14 residues. Trimming removed 4 bases at V and 2 bases at J, with 12 bases between. In DNA form, the CDR3 reads TGCGCCAGCAGCCCCCTAGTCAGACAAGAGACCCAGTACTTC. Its protein is CASSPLVRQETQYF.